The clone carrying this T cell receptor beta chain was picked up many times. Its antigen is undetermined. Germline trimming cut 8 bases from V and 0 bases from J; bases unmatched to any gene: 5. CDR1 is SNHLY, CDR2 FYNNEI, per germline. This CDR3 region has 14 residues. This sample was included in a study of glioma-infiltrating T cells. Points from the study as a whole: Tissue and blood shared very few CDR3 sequences.

Amplification of TCR alpha and beta CDR3 regions from RNA used iRepertoire nested multiplex PCR. TCRdb reprocessed the multiplex PCR reads via MiXCR and lists one record per CDR3 protein. The data show 90,000 to 110,000 distinct CDR3 sequences, 25% to 30% seen once. The sequence came from a human donor with low-grade glioma or glioblastoma, undergoing nonglioma brain surgery, or in good health (not recorded which). This chain connects TRBV2 to TRBJ1-1; TRBD1 matches at 8 bases. Sequencing was performed on glioma tissue, nonneoplastic brain tissue, or PBMCs (not recorded which). CDR3 DNA sequence: TGTGCCAGCCGGGACAGGATATTGAACACTGAAGCTTTCTTT. Its protein product is CASRDRILNTEAFF.